This T cell receptor beta chain was captured by sequencing in a study of T cell responses to AZD1222 COVID-19 vaccine. Findings of the study overall: Most donors were white British and more were female, and clonal diversity was possibly underestimated. Compared with day 0, the breadth and depth of the Spike-specific TCR repertoire rose significantly after two doses of AZD1222. Recipients of AZD1222 seropositive at baseline numbered only 6 or 7.

The CDR3 has 15 residues. In germline, CDR1 is SGHDT, CDR2 YYEEEE. The J segment lost 9 bases and the V segment lost 0 bases, leaving 5 bases of the junction unmatched. Using immunoSEQ multiplex PCR, the repertoire was profiled, and TCRdb retains in-frame clones only, with some absent. The data hold 83,000 or so clones, with more than 85% observed a single time. Points on this clone: Antigen specificity is unknown.

Second-dose schedules of about 4 or about 12 weeks were combined. The V gene is TRBV5-6, the J gene TRBJ2-1; 11 nucleotides align to TRBD2. The sample was peripheral blood, taken 28 days after the second AZD1222 dose. This clonotype originated in an adult who received the AZD1222 COVID-19 vaccine. This CDR3 reads CASSLVLAGVSEQFF. DNA of the CDR3: TGTGCCAGCAGCTTGGTACTAGCGGGAGTCAGTGAGCAGTTCTTC.